This TCR beta chain comes out of a study of blood T cells in healthy people across ages (dated by TCRdb to the mid-2010s). Background for the entire study: In model experiments, roughly one uniquely barcoded TCR beta cDNA molecule per two T cells was captured by template switching. For two donors (one aged 18 to 29 and one aged 80 or older), the study analyzed two additional independent replicas of 1 million unique cDNA reads from the same blood draw. Donors were grouped into four age groups: young (average roughly 15 years), middle-aged (roughly 37), aged (about 59) and long-lived (just over 80). To track age-related changes in TCR beta repertoire diversity, the study relied on deep sequencing normalized with unique cDNA molecular identifiers.

Systemically healthy Caucasian individuals from Russia, some 36 in total and aged about 6 to 100 years, were included as donors. Each donor gave 9 to 10 milliliters of peripheral blood, collected into EDTA-treated Vacutainer tubes. PBMCs were isolated by Ficoll-Paque density-gradient centrifugation, with at least 6 million obtained per sample. Trizol reagent was used to extract total RNA from the PBMCs, yielding at least 6 micrograms per sample. The percentages of naive CD45RAhigh/CD27high T cells were determined by flow cytometry on a PBMC aliquot from every donor. Preparation of the library involved 5' RACE. Sequencing instrument: Illumina HiSeq 2500. The second PCR ran for roughly 7 to 11 cycles and used a J-beta primer mix along with a sample-barcoded 5' primer. Each TCR beta cDNA molecule received a unique molecular identifier from a template-switch 5' adaptor carrying 12 random nucleotides. Each sample yielded at least 3 million CDR3-containing paired-end reads. First-strand cDNA synthesis was performed from all RNA using the Mint cDNA synthesis kit, with priming by a TRBC-specific oligonucleotide. After uracil-DNA glycosylase treatment, a first 18-cycle PCR used universal primers M1SS and BC2_uni_R on all cDNA. Under the source paper's analysis protocol: Normalization of each sample was performed by random selection of 1 million high-quality reads, each carrying a distinct molecular identifier. Instead of being binned into consensus sequences, reads that shared molecular identifiers were thrown out. MiTCR, set to a Q25 quality threshold and the strictest error-elimination algorithm, was used for CDR3 identification, clonotype clustering and error correction. A nonparametric unseen species model with Euler transformation was used to estimate a lower bound on total TCR beta diversity. TCRdb's own reprocessing of the public reads used fastp at Q25 and MiXCR and kept productive beta chains. Identical CDR3 proteins give one entry, which carries the most common genes and DNA. These V and J calls rely on TCRdb rather than the paper's analysis. This sample has about 930,000 distinct CDR3 sequences in its table, and almost 30% of those were observed once. Roughly 10% of the sample belongs to the ten largest clones.

The research as a whole found: Observed TCR beta diversity per million T cells fell roughly linearly with age, and a significant reduction was already apparent by age roughly 40. A strong correlation was found between observed TCR beta diversity and the percentage of naive T cells measured by flow cytometry. Compared with the aged group, more naive CD4+ T cells, fewer expanded clones and increased TCR diversity were shown by the long-lived group, suggesting age selection. The CMV infection status of donors was not known, potentially confounding age-related changes in expanded clonotypes. Total diversity estimates from one million sequenced T cells were considered lower bounds and underestimates. Since profiling was done on bulk unsorted PBMCs, naive and antigen-experienced compartments could not be conclusively compared.

CDR1 and CDR2, looked up from the germline V gene, are LGHNA and YSLEER. Relative to germline, V is missing 2 bases and J is missing 6 bases, with 18 bases of the junction outside any gene match. The CDR3 covers 20 residues, taking in both the cysteine and the phenylalanine. The only DNA kept is the CDR3, 60 bases in frame from the first base. A note on this clonotype: Its antigen remains unidentified. There are no base qualities to consult, and no much larger clone falls within one base.

A further study also used this sample, focusing on T cells of mothers and their children. As that second study puts it: Nine systemically healthy Caucasian individuals served as donors, namely three mothers together with their six children. cDNA synthesis consumed the entire amount of extracted RNA, loaded at 1.5 ug RNA in each 15 ul reaction. In the second PCR, sample barcodes and 2-4 random nucleotides were introduced via the M1S primer. Each mother yielded over 9 million TCR beta CDR3 reads and each child 3 million or so reads. Thymic selection shapes the output of TCR recombination in a similar way in related and unrelated pairs, and inherited differences have a minor effect. Normalized repertoire overlap was always slightly but never significantly higher in related than unrelated mother-child pairs. No persistent microchimeric T cell clones were detected, at a sensitivity of 90 to 100 clones per million clonotypes. The study used deep NGS to compare TCR beta repertoires of mothers and children, seeking features distinguishing related mother-child pairs from unrelated individuals. Mothers averaged around 40 +/- 4 years of age and children averaged 11 +/- 4 years. After adapters were ligated using NEBNext reagents, the libraries underwent 100+100 nt paired-end sequencing on an Illumina HiSeq 2000. To prevent cross-contamination, the mother and child libraries were prepared a month apart and were sequenced in separate runs. Between roughly 450,000 and 2,000,000 distinct TCR beta clonotypes were identified per donor. Naive TCR beta clonotypes were estimated from low-frequency clonotypes matched to each donor's FACS-determined naive share, without sorting.

The sample taken for sequencing was blood. The source is a woman between 40 and 55 years old in good health. The chain is encoded by TRBV4-3 joined to TRBJ2-1, and TRBD2 aligns with 11 junction nucleotides. This receptor carries the CDR3 CASSQHLAGGRSPNVNEQFF. The DNA is as follows: TGCGCCAGCAGCCAACATCTAGCGGGGGGCCGGTCGCCTAACGTCAATGAGCAGTTCTTC.